Listed below are T cell receptor beta chains from one sample, sequenced in a study of T cell repertoires in cytomegalovirus infection. TCRdb independently ran MiXCR on the reads; one entry per CDR3 protein. The sample holds about 600,000 distinct CDR3 sequences, 24% seen once. Source material: CD8+ T cells from PBMCs. All receptors come from a human donor in good health (CMV status not recorded). Some clones in this sample may be carry-over from other donors' samples. CDR3s include the opening cysteine and the closing phenylalanine or tryptophan. The D gene is left open where the match is weak. Clone sizes are given selectively: once, few, many, or a class where the clone is expanded.

clone size: few; D gene: NA; J gene: TRBJ2-1; V gene: TRBV20-1; CDR3 protein: CSARVGIPQWEQFF; CDR3 DNA: TGCAGTGCTAGAGTGGGGATCCCACAATGGGAGCAGTTCTTC
clone size: many; D gene: NA; J gene: TRBJ1-1; V gene: TRBV7-6; CDR3 protein: CASSLVQGEAFF; CDR3 DNA: TGTGCCAGCAGCTTAGTGCAGGGTGAAGCTTTCTTT
clone size: NA; D gene: NA; J gene: TRBJ1-2; V gene: TRBV12-3/TRBV12-4; CDR3 protein: CASGGNYGYTF; CDR3 DNA: TGTGCCAGCGGGGGGAACTATGGCTACACCTTC
clone size: many; D gene: TRBD1; J gene: TRBJ1-2; V gene: TRBV11-2; CDR3 protein: CASSPGQGISYGYTF; CDR3 DNA: TGTGCCAGCAGCCCGGGACAGGGGATTTCCTATGGCTACACCTTC
clone size: NA; D gene: NA; J gene: TRBJ1-5; V gene: TRBV28; CDR3 protein: CASSLLMGASQPQHF; CDR3 DNA: TGTGCCAGCAGCCTCCTAATGGGAGCCAGTCAGCCCCAGCATTTT
clone size: few; D gene: TRBD1; J gene: TRBJ1-2; V gene: TRBV7-6; CDR3 protein: CASSQGDYYGYTF; CDR3 DNA: TGTGCCAGCAGCCAGGGGGATTACTATGGCTACACCTTC
clone size: NA; D gene: TRBD1; J gene: TRBJ1-1; V gene: TRBV13; CDR3 protein: CASSRRQGWDTEAFF; CDR3 DNA: TGTGCCAGCAGCCGTCGACAGGGATGGGACACTGAAGCTTTCTTT
clone size: NA; D gene: TRBD1; J gene: TRBJ1-6; V gene: TRBV15; CDR3 protein: CATSREGQLQPLHF; CDR3 DNA: TGTGCCACCAGCAGGGAGGGACAGTTACAACCCCTCCACTTT
clone size: many; D gene: TRBD2; J gene: TRBJ2-1; V gene: TRBV11-1; CDR3 protein: CASSFRTSDDYNEQFF; CDR3 DNA: TGTGCCAGCAGCTTTAGGACTAGCGACGACTACAATGAGCAGTTCTTC
clone size: NA; D gene: TRBD1; J gene: TRBJ2-1; V gene: TRBV2; CDR3 protein: CASRPPDRDNEQFF; CDR3 DNA: TGTGCCAGCCGACCGCCGGACAGGGACAATGAGCAGTTCTTC
clone size: NA; D gene: NA; J gene: TRBJ1-2; V gene: TRBV28; CDR3 protein: CASSPPEVFGCTF; CDR3 DNA: TGTGCCAGCAGCCCCCCAGAAGTTTTTGGCTGCACCTTC
clone size: few; D gene: TRBD2; J gene: TRBJ2-3; V gene: TRBV9; CDR3 protein: CASSTPLSGGAHTQYF; CDR3 DNA: TGTGCCAGCAGCACCCCTCTTAGCGGGGGGGCCCATACGCAGTATTTT
clone size: NA; D gene: TRBD1; J gene: TRBJ1-5; V gene: TRBV5-1; CDR3 protein: CASSLKGGDSRNQPQHF; CDR3 DNA: TGCGCCAGCAGCTTGAAAGGCGGGGACAGTCGCAATCAGCCCCAGCATTTT
clone size: few; D gene: NA; J gene: TRBJ1-2; V gene: TRBV29-1; CDR3 protein: CSVIGGDYGYTF; CDR3 DNA: TGCAGCGTCATTGGGGGAGACTATGGCTACACCTTC
clone size: NA; D gene: NA; J gene: TRBJ2-1; V gene: TRBV6-5; CDR3 protein: CASSPDGQNYNEQFF; CDR3 DNA: TGTGCCAGCAGCCCTGACGGACAGAACTACAATGAGCAGTTCTTC
clone size: few; D gene: NA; J gene: TRBJ2-2; V gene: TRBV4-1; CDR3 protein: CASSQEDRLTGELFF; CDR3 DNA: TGCGCCAGCAGCCAAGAGGACAGACTCACCGGGGAGCTGTTTTTT
clone size: few; D gene: TRBD1; J gene: TRBJ1-6; V gene: TRBV13; CDR3 protein: CASSAGGEQNYNSPLHF; CDR3 DNA: TGTGCCAGCAGCGCAGGGGGAGAACAGAACTATAATTCACCCCTCCACTTT
clone size: NA; D gene: TRBD1; J gene: TRBJ1-2; V gene: TRBV7-9; CDR3 protein: CASSPRGQGMHGYTF; CDR3 DNA: TGTGCCAGCAGCCCGCGGGGACAGGGGATGCATGGCTACACCTTC
clone size: few; D gene: TRBD1; J gene: TRBJ1-2; V gene: TRBV7-9; CDR3 protein: CASSPGTADGYTF; CDR3 DNA: TGTGCCAGCAGCCCCGGGACAGCGGATGGCTACACCTTC
clone size: NA; D gene: NA; J gene: TRBJ1-6; V gene: TRBV15; CDR3 protein: CATSRPGRVNSPLHF; CDR3 DNA: TGTGCCACCAGCAGACCCGGCAGGGTAAATTCACCCCTCCACTTT
clone size: few; D gene: TRBD1; J gene: TRBJ1-2; V gene: TRBV19; CDR3 protein: CASSAETGSTYYGYTF; CDR3 DNA: TGTGCCAGTAGTGCCGAGACAGGGAGTACCTACTATGGCTACACCTTC
clone size: NA; D gene: TRBD1; J gene: TRBJ1-5; V gene: TRBV12-3/TRBV12-4; CDR3 protein: CASSQDRAEYGNQPQHF; CDR3 DNA: TGTGCCAGCAGCCAAGACAGGGCTGAGTACGGCAATCAGCCCCAGCATTTT
clone size: NA; D gene: TRBD1; J gene: TRBJ1-5; V gene: TRBV7-6; CDR3 protein: CASSLKGAVNQPQHF; CDR3 DNA: TGTGCCAGCAGCTTAAAGGGGGCGGTCAATCAGCCCCAGCATTTT
clone size: many; D gene: TRBD2; J gene: TRBJ2-3; V gene: TRBV7-2; CDR3 protein: CASSPDSGGAKDTQYF; CDR3 DNA: TGTGCCAGCAGTCCAGATAGCGGGGGGGCCAAGGATACGCAGTATTTT
clone size: many; D gene: TRBD1; J gene: TRBJ2-7; V gene: TRBV7-9; CDR3 protein: CASSPAGTGLYEQYF; CDR3 DNA: TGTGCCAGCAGCCCAGCCGGGACAGGCCTCTACGAGCAGTACTTC
clone size: once; D gene: NA; J gene: TRBJ1-5; V gene: TRBV23-1; CDR3 protein: CASSQPSNRSLGRNNQPQHF; CDR3 DNA: TGCGCCAGCAGTCAACCTTCGAATCGGTCTCTGGGCAGAAACAATCAGCCCCAGCATTTT
clone size: many; D gene: TRBD2; J gene: TRBJ2-1; V gene: TRBV7-9; CDR3 protein: CASSSRTSGASYNEQFF; CDR3 DNA: TGTGCCAGCAGCTCCCGAACTAGCGGGGCCTCCTACAATGAGCAGTTCTTC
clone size: NA; D gene: NA; J gene: TRBJ2-5; V gene: TRBV6-2/TRBV6-3; CDR3 protein: CASSRALFQDYYQETQYF; CDR3 DNA: TGTGCCAGCAGCCGCGCTTTGTTCCAGGACTACTACCAAGAGACCCAGTACTTC
clone size: few; D gene: TRBD1; J gene: TRBJ1-5; V gene: TRBV25-1; CDR3 protein: CASSTDRENNQPQHF; CDR3 DNA: TGTGCCAGCAGTACCGACAGGGAAAACAATCAGCCCCAGCATTTT
clone size: NA; D gene: NA; J gene: TRBJ2-1; V gene: TRBV20-1; CDR3 protein: CSAAFTGHGAYNEQFF; CDR3 DNA: TGCAGTGCCGCGTTTACGGGACACGGAGCCTACAATGAGCAGTTCTTC
clone size: NA; D gene: TRBD1; J gene: TRBJ1-1; V gene: TRBV6-5; CDR3 protein: CASSTDREVTLLNTEAFF; CDR3 DNA: TGTGCCAGCAGCACGGACAGGGAGGTTACCTTATTGAACACTGAAGCTTTCTTT
clone size: NA; D gene: TRBD2; J gene: TRBJ2-7; V gene: TRBV6-6; CDR3 protein: CASSYSSSGGPYEQYF; CDR3 DNA: TGTGCCAGCAGTTACTCGTCCAGCGGGGGCCCCTACGAGCAGTACTTC
clone size: NA; D gene: TRBD1; J gene: TRBJ1-1; V gene: TRBV7-8; CDR3 protein: CASSGDSPTEAFF; CDR3 DNA: TGTGCCAGCAGCGGGGACAGCCCCACTGAAGCTTTCTTT
clone size: few; D gene: NA; J gene: TRBJ1-5; V gene: TRBV18; CDR3 protein: CASSPNPIRTDRYSNQPQHF; CDR3 DNA: TGTGCCAGCTCACCTAACCCTATCCGGACAGACCGATATAGCAATCAGCCCCAGCATTTT
clone size: few; D gene: NA; J gene: TRBJ2-1; V gene: TRBV5-8; CDR3 protein: CASNPWVSSYNEQFF; CDR3 DNA: TGTGCCAGCAACCCTTGGGTCAGCTCCTACAATGAGCAGTTCTTC
clone size: NA; D gene: TRBD1; J gene: TRBJ1-4; V gene: TRBV15; CDR3 protein: CATSGGQAINEKLFF; CDR3 DNA: TGTGCCACCAGCGGCGGACAGGCTATTAATGAAAAACTGTTTTTT
clone size: few; D gene: TRBD1; J gene: TRBJ2-3; V gene: TRBV29-1; CDR3 protein: CSVLTGGMTDTQYF; CDR3 DNA: TGCAGCGTTCTGACAGGGGGCATGACAGATACGCAGTATTTT
clone size: NA; D gene: NA; J gene: TRBJ2-5; V gene: TRBV28; CDR3 protein: CASSYPRGAVQETQYF; CDR3 DNA: TGTGCCAGCAGTTACCCCAGGGGGGCGGTCCAAGAGACCCAGTACTTC
clone size: few; D gene: TRBD1; J gene: TRBJ1-6; V gene: TRBV10-3; CDR3 protein: CAIKLDREKSPLHF; CDR3 DNA: TGTGCCATCAAACTGGACAGGGAGAAGTCACCCCTCCACTTT
clone size: few; D gene: NA; J gene: TRBJ2-5; V gene: TRBV14; CDR3 protein: CASSQAGRFQQETQYF; CDR3 DNA: TGTGCCAGCAGCCAAGCTGGCAGGTTCCAACAAGAGACCCAGTACTTC
clone size: many; D gene: TRBD2; J gene: TRBJ2-5; V gene: TRBV7-2; CDR3 protein: CASSSTGGVLETQYF; CDR3 DNA: TGTGCCAGCAGCTCCACCGGGGGGGTTCTAGAGACCCAGTACTTC
clone size: few; D gene: NA; J gene: TRBJ1-2; V gene: TRBV19; CDR3 protein: CASSISLGQPLYGYTF; CDR3 DNA: TGTGCCAGTAGTATTTCCCTTGGACAGCCCCTCTATGGCTACACCTTC
clone size: NA; D gene: TRBD2; J gene: TRBJ2-1; V gene: TRBV14; CDR3 protein: CASSHPRTGTSRNEQFF; CDR3 DNA: TGTGCCAGCAGCCATCCTCGAACCGGGACTAGTAGAAATGAGCAGTTCTTC
clone size: NA; D gene: NA; J gene: TRBJ1-2; V gene: TRBV20-1; CDR3 protein: CSARLPGSFSGYTF; CDR3 DNA: TGCAGTGCTAGACTCCCGGGCTCCTTCTCTGGCTACACCTTC
clone size: NA; D gene: NA; J gene: TRBJ1-2; V gene: TRBV27; CDR3 protein: CASSPSRQGYIYGYTF; CDR3 DNA: TGTGCCAGCAGTCCTTCCAGGCAGGGATACATCTATGGCTACACCTTC
clone size: many; D gene: NA; J gene: TRBJ2-3; V gene: TRBV7-2; CDR3 protein: CASSAGASTDTQYF; CDR3 DNA: TGTGCCAGCAGCGCCGGGGCTAGCACAGATACGCAGTATTTT
clone size: many; D gene: NA; J gene: TRBJ2-2; V gene: TRBV7-2; CDR3 protein: CASSFSRVNTGELFF; CDR3 DNA: TGTGCCAGCAGCTTCTCCAGGGTGAACACCGGGGAGCTGTTTTTT
clone size: many; D gene: TRBD1; J gene: TRBJ1-1; V gene: TRBV7-2; CDR3 protein: CASSHRGFDTEAFF; CDR3 DNA: TGTGCCAGCAGCCACAGGGGATTCGACACTGAAGCTTTCTTT
clone size: once; D gene: NA; J gene: TRBJ1-2; V gene: TRBV12-3/TRBV12-4; CDR3 protein: CAGGGIDGYTF; CDR3 DNA: TGTGCCGGAGGGGGGATTGATGGCTACACCTTC
clone size: many; D gene: NA; J gene: TRBJ2-1; V gene: TRBV4-3; CDR3 protein: CASSQDMGQLSYNEQFF; CDR3 DNA: TGCGCCAGCAGCCAAGATATGGGCCAACTTTCCTACAATGAGCAGTTCTTC
clone size: few; D gene: NA; J gene: TRBJ2-1; V gene: TRBV2; CDR3 protein: CASSDNTKQFF; CDR3 DNA: TGTGCCAGCAGTGATAACACCAAGCAGTTCTTC
clone size: many; D gene: TRBD1; J gene: TRBJ1-2; V gene: TRBV7-6; CDR3 protein: CASSYERTGTKGYTF; CDR3 DNA: TGTGCCAGCAGCTACGAACGGACAGGAACGAAAGGCTACACCTTC
clone size: NA; D gene: NA; J gene: TRBJ2-4; V gene: TRBV4-3; CDR3 protein: CASSPTTAEGNIQYF; CDR3 DNA: TGCGCCAGCAGCCCGACGACCGCTGAGGGTAACATTCAGTACTTC
clone size: NA; D gene: NA; J gene: TRBJ1-1; V gene: TRBV7-9; CDR3 protein: CASTPPVSPRNTEAFF; CDR3 DNA: TGTGCCAGCACCCCGCCGGTGAGTCCCCGGAACACTGAAGCTTTCTTT
clone size: NA; D gene: NA; J gene: TRBJ1-1; V gene: TRBV14; CDR3 protein: CASSPRWPMNTEAFF; CDR3 DNA: TGTGCCAGCAGCCCCAGGTGGCCCATGAACACTGAAGCTTTCTTT